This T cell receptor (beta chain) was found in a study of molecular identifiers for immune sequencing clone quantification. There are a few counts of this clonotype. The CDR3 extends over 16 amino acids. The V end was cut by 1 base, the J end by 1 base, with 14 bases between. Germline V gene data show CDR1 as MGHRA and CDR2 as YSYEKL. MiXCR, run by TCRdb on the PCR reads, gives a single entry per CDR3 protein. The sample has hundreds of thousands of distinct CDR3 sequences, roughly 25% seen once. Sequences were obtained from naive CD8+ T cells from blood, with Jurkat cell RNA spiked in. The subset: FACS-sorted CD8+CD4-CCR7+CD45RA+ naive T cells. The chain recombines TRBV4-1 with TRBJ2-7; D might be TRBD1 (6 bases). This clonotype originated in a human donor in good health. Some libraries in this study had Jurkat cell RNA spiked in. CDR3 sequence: CASSQVLGQGSYEQYF. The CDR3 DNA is TGCGCCAGCAGCCAAGTTCTCGGGCAGGGGTCCTACGAGCAGTACTTC.